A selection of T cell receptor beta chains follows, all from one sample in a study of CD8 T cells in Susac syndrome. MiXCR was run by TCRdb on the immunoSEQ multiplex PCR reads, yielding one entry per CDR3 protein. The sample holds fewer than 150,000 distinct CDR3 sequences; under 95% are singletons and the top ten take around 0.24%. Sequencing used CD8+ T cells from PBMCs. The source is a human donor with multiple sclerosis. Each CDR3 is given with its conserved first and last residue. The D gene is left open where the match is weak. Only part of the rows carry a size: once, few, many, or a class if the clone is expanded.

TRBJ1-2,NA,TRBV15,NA,CATSARTVYGYTF,TGTGCCACCAGCGCCCGGACAGTCTATGGCTACACCTTC
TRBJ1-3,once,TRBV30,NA,CAWRSDSSSENTIYF,TGTGCCTGGAGAAGTGACTCGAGCTCTGAAAACACCATATATTTT
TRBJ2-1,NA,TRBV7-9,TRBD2,CASSSDSGVYNEQFF,TGTGCCAGCAGTTCAGACAGCGGGGTCTACAATGAGCAGTTCTTC
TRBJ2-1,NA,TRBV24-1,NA,CATSDRLLGEQFF,TGTGCCACCAGTGATCGACTACTAGGTGAGCAGTTCTTC
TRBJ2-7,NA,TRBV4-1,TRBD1,CASSQGAQGSPYEQYF,TGCGCCAGCAGCCAAGGGGCACAGGGGTCCCCCTACGAGCAGTACTTC
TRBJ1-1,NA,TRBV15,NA,CATSLADTEAFF,TGTGCCACCAGCCTCGCCGACACTGAAGCTTTCTTT
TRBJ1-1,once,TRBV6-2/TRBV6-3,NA,CASTPGESEAFF,TGTGCCAGCACCCCGGGAGAATCTGAAGCTTTCTTT
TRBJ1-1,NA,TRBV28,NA,CASSLQIGTEAFF,TGTGCCAGCAGTTTACAGATAGGAACTGAAGCTTTCTTT
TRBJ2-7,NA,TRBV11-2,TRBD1,CASSFSGGEQYF,TGTGCCAGCAGCTTCTCAGGGGGCGAGCAGTACTTC
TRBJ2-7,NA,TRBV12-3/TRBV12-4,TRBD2,CASSPRERDYEQYF,TGTGCCAGCAGTCCCCGGGAGCGGGACTACGAGCAGTACTTC
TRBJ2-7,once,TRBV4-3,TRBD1,CASSQDQGGFGDEQYF,TGCGCCAGCAGCCAAGATCAAGGGGGCTTCGGGGACGAGCAGTACTTC
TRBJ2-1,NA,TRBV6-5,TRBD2,CASSNSGRPNEQFF,TGTGCCAGCAGTAACAGCGGGAGACCCAATGAGCAGTTCTTC
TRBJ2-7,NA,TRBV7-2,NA,CASSLGGAWYEQYF,TGTGCCAGCAGCTTGGGTGGGGCATGGTACGAGCAGTACTTC
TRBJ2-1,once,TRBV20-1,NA,CSARGGAYNEQFF,TGCAGTGCTAGAGGGGGAGCCTACAATGAGCAGTTCTTC
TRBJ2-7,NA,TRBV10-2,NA,CASSESPGYEQYF,TGCGCCAGCAGTGAGTCCCCGGGCTACGAGCAGTACTTC
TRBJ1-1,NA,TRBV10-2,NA,CASSEPGYFMNTEAFF,TGCGCCAGCAGTGAACCAGGGTATTTCATGAACACTGAAGCTTTCTTT
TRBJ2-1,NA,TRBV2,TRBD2,CASSLGASGRDEQFF,TGTGCCAGCAGTTTGGGGGCTAGCGGGAGAGATGAGCAGTTCTTC
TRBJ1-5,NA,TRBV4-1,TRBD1,CASSRGQLGNQPQHF,TGCGCCAGCAGCCGGGGACAGCTTGGGAATCAGCCCCAGCATTTT
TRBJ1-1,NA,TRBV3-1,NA,CASSHGRGKDEAFF,TGTGCCAGTAGCCACGGGAGGGGTAAGGACGAAGCTTTCTTT
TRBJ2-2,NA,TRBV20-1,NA,CSARDGAGTGELFF,TGCAGTGCTAGAGACGGGGCTGGCACCGGGGAGCTGTTTTTT
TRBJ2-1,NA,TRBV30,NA,CAWRPAGEQFF,TGTGCCTGGAGGCCCGCCGGCGAGCAGTTCTTC